This TCR beta chain emerged from a study of cytomegalovirus exposure and HLA in healthy donors. General study findings and limits: Highly shared variants forming one cluster were likely a sequencing artifact.

PCR primers comprised 60 Vbeta and 13 Jbeta primers. Profiled with immunoSEQ multiplex PCR; TCRdb holds only in-frame clones, not every one. There are some 200,000 clones in the sample; roughly nine tenths occur only once, and roughly 0.2% lies in the top ten. Donors showed nominal health when sampled, although they likely had unrecorded immune exposures. Germline V gene sequence: CDR1 SGHRS, CDR2 YFSETQ. The CDR3 spans 13 residues. The V and J ends lost 4 bases and 8 bases respectively, with 15 bases between them. As concerns this clone: The antigen is unknown.

The chain uses TRBV5-1 and TRBJ1-2; tentatively, D is TRBD1 (6 bases). This clonotype originated in a girl under three years old in good health and CMV-seronegative. Sequencing was carried out using PBMCs. The CDR3 here is CASSLTGKEGYTF. The DNA of the CDR3 is TGCGCCAGCAGCCTGACAGGAAAGGAGGGCTACACCTTC.